The entry that follows covers one T cell receptor beta chain sequence. This entry comes from a study of immune evolution from preneoplasia to lung adenocarcinoma. The repertoire was sequenced with immunoSEQ multiplex PCR; TCRdb's copy has only in-frame clones and lacks some. Among around 6,100 clones listed, roughly 74% were seen once. Germline-derived CDR1 and CDR2 are LGHNT and FRNRAP. V lost 7 bases to trimming and J lost 6 bases, with 12 bases between them. The CDR3 is 13 amino acids. The TCR comes from a donor of 70 years or more with lung adenocarcinoma. The source material was FFPE adjacent normal lung tissue. The V and J genes are TRBV12-5 and TRBJ2-2; tentative D call: TRBD1 (6 bases). For the CDR3, the DNA is TGTGCTAGTGACCACAGGGTCCCCGGGGAGCTGTTTTTT. This translates into CASDHRVPGELFF.